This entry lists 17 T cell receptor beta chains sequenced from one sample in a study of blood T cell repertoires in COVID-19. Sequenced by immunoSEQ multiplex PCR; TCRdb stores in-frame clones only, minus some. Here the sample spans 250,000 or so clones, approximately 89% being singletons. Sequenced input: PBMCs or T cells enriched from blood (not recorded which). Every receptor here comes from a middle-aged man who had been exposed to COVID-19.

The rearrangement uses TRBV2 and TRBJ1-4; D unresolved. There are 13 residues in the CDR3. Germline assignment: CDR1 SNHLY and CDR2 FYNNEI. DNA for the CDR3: TGTGCTTCCCACCCGGAAGCGAGAGGAAAACTGTTTTTT. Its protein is CASHPEARGKLFF.

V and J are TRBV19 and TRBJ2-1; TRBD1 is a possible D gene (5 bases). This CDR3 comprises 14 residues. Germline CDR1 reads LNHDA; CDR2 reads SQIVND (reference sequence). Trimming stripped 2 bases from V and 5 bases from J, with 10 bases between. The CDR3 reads CASSITGTHNEQFF. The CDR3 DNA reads TGTGCCAGTAGTATAACAGGTACTCACAATGAGCAGTTCTTC.

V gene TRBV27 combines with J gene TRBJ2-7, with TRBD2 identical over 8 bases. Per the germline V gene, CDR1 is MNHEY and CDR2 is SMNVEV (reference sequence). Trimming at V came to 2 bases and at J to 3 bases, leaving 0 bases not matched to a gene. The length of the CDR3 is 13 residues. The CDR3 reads CASSLAGGYEQYF. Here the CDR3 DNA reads TGTGCCAGCAGTTTAGCGGGGGGCTACGAGCAGTACTTC.

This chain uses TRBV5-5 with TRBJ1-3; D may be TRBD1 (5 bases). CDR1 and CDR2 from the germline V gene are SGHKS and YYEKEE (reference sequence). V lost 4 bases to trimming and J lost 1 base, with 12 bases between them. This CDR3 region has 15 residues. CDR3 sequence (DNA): TGTGCCAGCAGCCCTAATCAGGGATCTGGAAACACCATATATTTT. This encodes CASSPNQGSGNTIYF.

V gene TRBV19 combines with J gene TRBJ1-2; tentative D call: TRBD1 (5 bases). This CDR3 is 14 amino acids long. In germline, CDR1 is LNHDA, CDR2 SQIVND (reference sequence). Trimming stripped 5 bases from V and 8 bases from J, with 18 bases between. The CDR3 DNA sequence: TGTGCCAGTAGTGATGCCTTGGGAGGGGTCGGCTACACCTTC. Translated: CASSDALGGVGYTF.

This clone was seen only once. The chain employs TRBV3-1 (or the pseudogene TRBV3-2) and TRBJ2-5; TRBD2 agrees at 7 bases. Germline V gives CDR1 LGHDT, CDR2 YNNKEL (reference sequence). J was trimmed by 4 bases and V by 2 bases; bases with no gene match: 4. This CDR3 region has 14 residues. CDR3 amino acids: CASSQSTGGETQYF. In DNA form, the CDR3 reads TGTGCCAGCAGCCAATCGACGGGAGGAGAGACCCAGTACTTC.

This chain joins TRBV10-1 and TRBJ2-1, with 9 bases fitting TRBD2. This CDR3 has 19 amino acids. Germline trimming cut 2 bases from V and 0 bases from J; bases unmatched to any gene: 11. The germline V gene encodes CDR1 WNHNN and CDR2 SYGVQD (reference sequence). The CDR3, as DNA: TGCGCCAGCAGTGAGACAGGACTAGCGATGAAGAGCTCCTACAATGAGCAGTTCTTC. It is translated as CASSETGLAMKSSYNEQFF.

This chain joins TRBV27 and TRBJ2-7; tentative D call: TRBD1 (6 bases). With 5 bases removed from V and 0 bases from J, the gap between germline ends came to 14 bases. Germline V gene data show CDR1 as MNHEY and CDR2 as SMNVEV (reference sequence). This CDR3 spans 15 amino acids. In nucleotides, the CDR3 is TGTGCCAGCAGTCTAGCCACAGGGAACTCCTACGAGCAGTACTTC. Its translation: CASSLATGNSYEQYF.

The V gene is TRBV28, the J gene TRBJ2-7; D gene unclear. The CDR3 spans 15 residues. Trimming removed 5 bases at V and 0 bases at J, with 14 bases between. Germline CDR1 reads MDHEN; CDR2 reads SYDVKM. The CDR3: CASSRPRRGSYEQYF. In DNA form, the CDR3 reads TGTGCCAGCAGTCGCCCGCGACGAGGCTCCTACGAGCAGTACTTC.

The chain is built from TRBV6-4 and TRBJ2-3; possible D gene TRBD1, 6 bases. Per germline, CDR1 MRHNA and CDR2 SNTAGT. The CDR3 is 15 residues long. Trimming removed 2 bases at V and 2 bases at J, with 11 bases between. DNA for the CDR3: TGTGCCAGCAGTGACGACCAGGGGTCCACAGATACGCAGTATTTT. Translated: CASSDDQGSTDTQYF.

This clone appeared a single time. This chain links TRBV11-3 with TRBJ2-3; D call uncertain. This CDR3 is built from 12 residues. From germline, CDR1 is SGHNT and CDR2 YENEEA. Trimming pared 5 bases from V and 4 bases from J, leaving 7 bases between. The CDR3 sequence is CASSLRADTQYF. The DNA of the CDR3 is TGTGCCAGCAGCCTAAGAGCAGATACGCAGTATTTT.

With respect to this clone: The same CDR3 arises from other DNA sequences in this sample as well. In DNA form, the CDR3 reads TGTGCCAGCAGTTACAGAGGGTCCTACGAGCAGTACTTC. This codes for CASSYRGSYEQYF. The V call is TRBV6-5, the J call TRBJ2-7; TRBD2 might be the D (5 bases). This CDR3 is built from 13 residues. Deletions cut 2 bases from V and 1 base from J, with 6 bases between. The germline V gene has CDR1 MNHEY and CDR2 SVGAGI.

The CDR3 DNA sequence: TGTGCCAGCAGTTTTGGCAGTCAGAACACTGAAGCTTTCTTT. Its protein product is CASSFGSQNTEAFF. The rearrangement joins TRBV27 to TRBJ1-1; D not resolved. With 3 bases removed from V and 1 base from J, the gap between germline ends came to 9 bases. Germline lookup yields CDR1 MNHEY and CDR2 SMNVEV (reference sequence). The CDR3 contains 14 residues.

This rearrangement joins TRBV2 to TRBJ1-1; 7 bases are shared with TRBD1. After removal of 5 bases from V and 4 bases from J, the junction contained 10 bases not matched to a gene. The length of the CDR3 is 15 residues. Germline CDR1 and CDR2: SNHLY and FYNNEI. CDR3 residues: CASSPTTGDVTEAFF. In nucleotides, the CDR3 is TGTGCCAGCAGTCCTACCACAGGGGACGTCACTGAAGCTTTCTTT.

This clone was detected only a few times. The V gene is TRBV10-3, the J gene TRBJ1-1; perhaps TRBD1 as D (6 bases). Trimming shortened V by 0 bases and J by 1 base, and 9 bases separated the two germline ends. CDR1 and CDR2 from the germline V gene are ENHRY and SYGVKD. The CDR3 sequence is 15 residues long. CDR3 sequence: CAISESGTPNTEAFF. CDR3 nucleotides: TGTGCCATCAGTGAGTCGGGGACACCGAACACTGAAGCTTTCTTT.

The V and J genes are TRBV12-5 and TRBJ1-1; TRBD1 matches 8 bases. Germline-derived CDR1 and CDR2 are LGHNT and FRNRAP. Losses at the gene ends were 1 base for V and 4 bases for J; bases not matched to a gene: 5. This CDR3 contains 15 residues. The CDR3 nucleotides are TGTGCTAGTGGTTTGGACGGGACAGGCGGCACTGAAGCTTTCTTT. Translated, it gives CASGLDGTGGTEAFF. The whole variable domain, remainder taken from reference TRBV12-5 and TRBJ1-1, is DARVTQTPRHKVTEMGQEVTMRCQPILGHNTVFWYRQTMMQGLELLAYFRNRAPLDDSGMPKDRFSAEMPDATLATLKIQPSEPRDSAVYFCASGLDGTGGTEAFFGQGTRLTVV.

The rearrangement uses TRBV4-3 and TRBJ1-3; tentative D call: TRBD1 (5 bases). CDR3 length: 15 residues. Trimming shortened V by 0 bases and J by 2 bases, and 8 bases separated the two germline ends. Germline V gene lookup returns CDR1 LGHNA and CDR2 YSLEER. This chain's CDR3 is CASSQEWGAGNTIYF. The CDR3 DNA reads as TGCGCCAGCAGCCAAGAATGGGGGGCTGGAAACACCATATATTTT.